The 31 T cell receptor beta chains below all came from one sample that was sequenced in a study of blood T cell repertoires in COVID-19. Data came from immunoSEQ multiplex PCR; TCRdb stores just in-frame clones and leaves some out. This sample yields about 300,000 clones, of which about 90% are seen a single time; approximately 2% belongs to the top ten. Specimen: peripheral blood. Receptors originate from a woman under 40 with COVID-19, enrolled during active disease.

The V and J genes are TRBV2 and TRBJ2-7, with TRBD1 identical over 8 bases. Trimming cost V 7 bases and J 2 bases; bases outside gene matches: 7. CDR1 and CDR2 from the germline V gene are SNHLY and FYNNEI. This CDR3 is built from 14 residues. The CDR3 DNA sequence: TGTGCCAGCAAGGAAAGACAGGGGCCCTACGAGCAGTACTTC. The encoded protein is CASKERQGPYEQYF.

The chain is built from TRBV2 and TRBJ2-6, with 8 bases that match TRBD1. There are 19 residues in the CDR3. Per germline, CDR1 SNHLY and CDR2 FYNNEI. Trimming at V came to 6 bases and at J to 0 bases, leaving 13 bases not matched to a gene. The CDR3 nucleotides are TGTGCCAGCAGGGCCCGGGACAGGATCCGCAGCTCTGGGGCCAACGTCCTGACTTTC. This gives the protein CASRARDRIRSSGANVLTF.

V is TRBV5-1 and J is TRBJ2-1; 10 positions match TRBD2. With 0 bases clipped from V and 5 bases from J, the junction kept 5 bases outside the gene matches. The CDR3 sequence is 16 residues long. The germline V gene has CDR1 SGHRS and CDR2 YFSETQ. Here the CDR3 reads CASSLDLAGGNNEQFF. CDR3 coding DNA: TGCGCCAGCAGCTTGGATTTAGCGGGGGGAAACAATGAGCAGTTCTTC.

The rearrangement joins TRBV5-5 to TRBJ2-1; D perhaps matches TRBD2 (5 bases). V lost 0 bases to trimming and J lost 1 base, with 11 bases between them. This CDR3 has 16 amino acids. Germline lookup yields CDR1 SGHKS and CDR2 YYEKEE (reference sequence). The CDR3 DNA is TGTGCCAGCAGCTTGGGGGTCTGGAGGTCCTACAATGAGCAGTTCTTC. It encodes CASSLGVWRSYNEQFF.

The genes are TRBV27 and TRBJ1-5; TRBD1 matches 7 bases. CDR3 length equals 14 residues. Germline V gene sequence: CDR1 MNHEY, CDR2 SMNVEV (reference sequence). Trimming at V came to 6 bases and at J to 5 bases, leaving 7 bases not matched to a gene. The CDR3: CASSARQGYQPQHF. DNA for the CDR3: TGTGCCAGCAGCGCCCGACAGGGTTATCAGCCCCAGCATTTT.

The chain is built from TRBV6-5 and TRBJ1-5; D uncertain. The CDR3 length is 13 residues. Germline loops: CDR1 MNHEY, CDR2 SVGAGI. V was clipped by 2 bases and J by 4 bases, with 6 bases between them. The CDR3 DNA follows: TGTGCCAGCAGTTACAGCCGGAATCAGCCCCAGCATTTT. Protein product: CASSYSRNQPQHF.

The gene calls are TRBV28 and TRBJ1-1; D remains unclear. This CDR3 has 12 amino acids. The germline gives CDR1 MDHEN, CDR2 SYDVKM. V lost 2 bases, J lost 8 bases, and 9 bases lay in between. CDR3 in DNA: TGTGCCAGCAGTTTACCAGGAACCGAAGCTTTCTTT. Translating gives CASSLPGTEAFF.

The chain joins TRBV18 to TRBJ2-5, with TRBD2 identical over 15 bases. V lost 3 bases and J lost 2; bases outside the gene matches: 4. Germline V CDR1 and CDR2: KGHSH, LQKENI. This CDR3 comprises 17 residues. The CDR3 DNA reads as TGTGCCAGCTCACCCGCCGGACTAGCGGGGGGGCAAGAGACCCAGTACTTC. Encoded protein: CASSPAGLAGGQETQYF.

The rearrangement links TRBV27 to TRBJ2-1; D might be TRBD2 (6 bases). Germline-derived CDR1 and CDR2 are MNHEY and SMNVEV (reference sequence). CDR3 length equals 13 residues. V was pared by 0 bases and J by 10 bases, with 10 bases between. CDR3 protein: CASSLSGGGEQFF. CDR3 DNA sequence: TGTGCCAGCAGTTTATCCGGGGGAGGAGAGCAGTTCTTC.

The gene calls are TRBV13 and TRBJ1-6; TRBD1 agrees at 9 bases. The CDR3 is 15 amino acids. Germline values: CDR1 PRHDT, CDR2 FYEKMQ (reference sequence). V lost 6 bases and J lost 7; bases outside the gene matches: 7. The CDR3 DNA reads as TGTGCCAGCAGGACGAACAGGGGGCCAAATTCACCCCTCCACTTT. Protein product: CASRTNRGPNSPLHF.

The chain recombines TRBV23-1 with TRBJ2-2; 8 bases fit TRBD2. TRBV23-1 is an ORF, with its function uncertain. The CDR3 is 17 residues long. Unmatched junction bases numbered 9, after V lost 6 bases and J lost 0 bases. The CDR3 coding sequence is TGCGCCAGCAGCCCTGGGATAGCGGGAACGAACACCGGGGAGCTGTTTTTT. This translates into CASSPGIAGTNTGELFF.

This rearrangement joins TRBV14 to TRBJ1-4; tentative D call: TRBD1 (6 bases). Per the germline V gene, CDR1 is SGHDN and CDR2 is FVKESK. Trimming took 1 base from V and 4 from J, leaving 13 bases between them. The CDR3 spans 16 residues. CDR3 amino acids: CASSQVHRAYNEKLFF. In DNA form, the CDR3 reads TGTGCCAGCAGCCAAGTGCACAGGGCGTATAATGAAAAACTGTTTTTT.

The genes are TRBV28 and TRBJ1-4; TRBD1 matches at 9 bases. CDR1 is MDHEN, CDR2 SYDVKM, per germline. V shed 5 bases, J shed 8 bases, and the junction held 9 bases outside the gene matches. The CDR3 sequence is 15 residues long. This CDR3 reads CASSPDRGEGEKLFF. CDR3 nucleotide sequence: TGTGCCAGCAGTCCGGACAGGGGCGAGGGGGAAAAACTGTTTTTT.

The V call is TRBV2, the J call TRBJ1-2, with D unresolved. The germline CDR1 and CDR2 sequences are SNHLY and FYNNEI. Trimming left V 9 bases short and J 4 bases short, with 24 bases between. CDR3 length: 16 amino acids. The CDR3, as DNA: TGTGCCAGACCATTCTTACAGCCGGCGGGGAGCTATGGCTACACCTTC. Translating it yields CARPFLQPAGSYGYTF.

This rearrangement joins TRBV6-6 to TRBJ1-2; D is undetermined. Germline CDR1 MNHNY, CDR2 SVGAGI (reference sequence). The CDR3 consists of 12 residues. V dropped 6 bases and J dropped 4 bases, with 9 bases sitting between them. The CDR3 is CASSTASYGYTF. In DNA, the CDR3 is TGTGCCAGCAGCACAGCTTCCTATGGCTACACCTTC.

The genes are TRBV18 and TRBJ1-5; weak D call: TRBD1 (6 bases). Per the germline V gene, CDR1 is KGHSH and CDR2 is LQKENI. V shed 1 base and J shed 0 bases, with 13 bases lying between them. This CDR3 contains 17 residues. The CDR3 reads CASSPQRRTVSNQPQHF. The DNA for the CDR3 is TGTGCCAGCTCACCACAACGCCGGACAGTTAGCAATCAGCCCCAGCATTTT. The full variable domain, its missing parts supplied by reference TRBV18 and TRBJ1-5, is NAGVMQNPRHLVRRRGQEARLRCSPMKGHSHVYWYRQLPEEGLKFMVYLQKENIIDESGMPKERFSAEFPKEGPSILRIQQVVRGDSAAYFCASSPQRRTVSNQPQHFGDGTRLSIL.

This clone was seen once. The genes are TRBV19 and TRBJ1-5, with D possibly TRBD1 on 5 matching bases. CDR3 length: 13 amino acids. Germline V gives CDR1 LNHDA, CDR2 SQIVND (reference sequence). Trimming shortened V by 9 bases and J by 6 bases, and 15 bases separated the two germline ends. CDR3 region: CASMRGFGQPQHF. Here the CDR3 DNA reads TGTGCCAGCATGCGGGGGTTCGGTCAGCCCCAGCATTTT.

This clone appeared a single time. CDR3 protein: CASSQGGSGTSGVNEQFF. For the CDR3, the DNA is TGCGCCAGCAGCCAAGGAGGCAGTGGGACTAGCGGGGTCAATGAGCAGTTCTTC. The chain carries TRBV4-1 and TRBJ2-1, with 13 bases fitting TRBD2. The V and J ends lost 1 base and 6 bases, in that order; junction bases with no gene match: 9. CDR1 is MGHRA and CDR2 is YSYEKL in the germline V gene. The CDR3 loop spans 18 amino acids.

The chain employs TRBV30 and TRBJ2-3; TRBD2 aligns across 9 bases. Germline V gene sequence: CDR1 GTSNPN, CDR2 SVGIG (reference sequence). Trimming removed 8 bases from V and 5 bases from J; junction bases left unmatched: 11. The CDR3 extends over 14 amino acids. CDR3 nucleotide sequence: TGTGCCAGGGCGGAAGGACTAGCGCAAGATACGCAGTATTTT. Its translation: CARAEGLAQDTQYF.

In nucleotides, the CDR3 is TGTGCCAGCACCGAAACGGGGGGTCATCAGCCCCAGCATTTT. It translates to CASTETGGHQPQHF. The chain joins TRBV6-5 to TRBJ1-5; TRBD1 might be the D (5 bases). With 7 bases removed from V and 5 bases from J, the gap between germline ends came to 15 bases. Germline CDR1 and CDR2: MNHEY and SVGAGI. The CDR3 is made up of 14 amino acids.

As DNA, the CDR3 is TGTGCCAGCAGCCCAACCGGACAGGGACGGCAGCCCCAGCATTTT. This codes for CASSPTGQGRQPQHF. The chain links TRBV6-2 or TRBV6-3 to TRBJ1-5; 8 positions agree with TRBD1. Germline V lookup: CDR1 MNHEY, CDR2 SVGEGT. This CDR3 contains 15 residues. V was pared by 6 bases and J by 7 bases, with 11 bases of the junction left unmatched.

The CDR3 spells CAISGAGTGGLGTQYF. CDR3 DNA: TGTGCCATCAGCGGAGCGGGGACAGGGGGTCTGGGGACCCAGTACTTC. J is TRBJ2-5 and V is TRBV10-3; TRBD1 aligns across 11 bases. V lost 6 bases to trimming and J lost 7 bases; unmatched junction nucleotides: 13. Germline V gene data show CDR1 as ENHRY and CDR2 as SYGVKD. The CDR3 contains 16 residues.

The chain employs TRBV25-1 and TRBJ1-6; TRBD1 agrees at 7 bases. V lost 7 bases, J lost 3 bases, and 3 bases stayed unmatched. This CDR3 spans 14 amino acids. CDR1 and CDR2 (germline): MGHDK, SYGVNS. The CDR3 loop reads CASIGTDYNSPLHF. Here the CDR3 DNA reads TGTGCCAGCATTGGGACAGACTATAATTCACCCCTCCACTTT.

The V call is TRBV5-5, the J call TRBJ1-3, with D uncertain. Looked up from germline, CDR1 is SGHKS and CDR2 is YYEKEE (reference sequence). Deletions cut 0 bases from V and 0 bases from J, with 7 bases between. This CDR3 comprises 15 residues. The CDR3 region has the DNA TGTGCCAGCAGCTTGGTAGTCCTCTCTGGAAACACCATATATTTT. It yields the protein CASSLVVLSGNTIYF.

In DNA, the CDR3 is TGTGCCAGCAGTACCCCGGGACAGCCGAACACTGAAGCTTTCTTT. Translation: CASSTPGQPNTEAFF. The V call is TRBV6-1, the J call TRBJ1-1, with 7 positions matching TRBD1. This CDR3 is built from 15 residues. V lost 5 bases and J lost 1; bases outside the gene matches: 7. Germline CDR1 reads MNHNS; CDR2 reads SASEGT.

This clone was seen a single time. The CDR3 coding sequence is TGTGCCACCAGCAGAGGCAGGGTCGAACCCCAGCATTTT. Its translation is CATSRGRVEPQHF. V is TRBV15 and J is TRBJ1-5, with D possibly matching TRBD1 (5 bases). V was pared by 1 base and J by 10 bases, with 11 bases between. The CDR3 runs 13 residues. CDR1 and CDR2 from the germline V gene are LNHNV and YYDKDF (reference sequence).

The V gene is TRBV7-9, the J gene TRBJ1-1; D uncertain. CDR3 size: 13 residues. V gave up 5 bases and J gave up 5 bases, with 12 bases separating them. From germline, CDR1 is SEHNR and CDR2 FQNEAQ (reference sequence). Here the CDR3 DNA reads TGTGCCAGCAGCGGCCCCTCGGGGACTGAAGCTTTCTTT. Protein product: CASSGPSGTEAFF. Combining the CDR3 with reference TRBV7-9 and TRBJ1-1 gives the whole variable domain DTGVSQNPRHKITKRGQNVTFRCDPISEHNRLYWYRQTLGQGPEFLTYFQNEAQLEKSRLLSDRFSAERPKGSFSTLEIQRTEQGDSAMYLCASSGPSGTEAFFGQGTRLTVV.

The genes are TRBV28 and TRBJ1-4, with a tentative D call TRBD1 (6 bases). V was trimmed by 9 bases and J by 8 bases, leaving 19 bases between them. Germline V gene sequence: CDR1 MDHEN, CDR2 SYDVKM. CDR3 size: 14 residues. The CDR3 DNA is TGTGCCAGTATATCCGGGCAGGGGACGGAAAAACTGTTTTTT. This encodes CASISGQGTEKLFF.

The CDR3 sequence: CASSPRLREAEAFF. The DNA of the CDR3 is TGCGCCAGCAGCCCGAGACTCAGGGAGGCTGAAGCTTTCTTT. This chain joins TRBV4-3 and TRBJ1-1; tentatively, D is TRBD1 (5 bases). The CDR3 contains 14 residues. Trimming removed 4 bases at V and 6 bases at J, with 15 bases between. CDR1 is LGHNA and CDR2 is YSLEER in the germline V gene.

The chain carries TRBV21-1 and TRBJ1-1; the D call in the table, TRBD1, was not verified against the DNA. TRBV21-1 is assigned pseudogene status. The CDR3 is 16 residues long. CDR3 loop: CASKTRQEDLNTEAFF. Written as DNA, the CDR3 is TGTGCCAGCAAAACGAGACAGGAGGACCTGAACACTGAAGCTTTCTTT.

This chain joins TRBV5-1 and TRBJ1-1; D might be TRBD1 (5 bases). This CDR3 comprises 15 residues. The germline V gene encodes CDR1 SGHRS and CDR2 YFSETQ. Trimming cost V 0 bases and J 2 bases, with 11 bases left between them. CDR3 in DNA: TGCGCCAGCAGCTTGGGTGTCAGGGCCAACACTGAAGCTTTCTTT. Translated: CASSLGVRANTEAFF.